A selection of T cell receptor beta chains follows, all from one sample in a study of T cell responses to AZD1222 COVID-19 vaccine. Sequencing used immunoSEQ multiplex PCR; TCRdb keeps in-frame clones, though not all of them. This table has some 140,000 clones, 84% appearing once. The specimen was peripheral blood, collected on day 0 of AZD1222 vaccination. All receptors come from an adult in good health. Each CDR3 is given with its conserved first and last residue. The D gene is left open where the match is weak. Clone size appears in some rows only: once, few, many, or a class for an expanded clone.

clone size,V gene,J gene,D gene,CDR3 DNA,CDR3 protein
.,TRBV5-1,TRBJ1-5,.,TGCGCCAGCAGCTTGGAGGGGGTGAGTAATCAGCCCCAGCATTTT,CASSLEGVSNQPQHF
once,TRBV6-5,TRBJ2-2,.,TGTGCCAGCAGACTTCCGGGACATACCGGGGAGCTGTTTTTT,CASRLPGHTGELFF
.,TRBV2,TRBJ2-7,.,TGTGCCAGCAGTGATTGGCGGGACACCTCGTACGAGCAGTACTTC,CASSDWRDTSYEQYF
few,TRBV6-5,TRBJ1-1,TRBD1,TGTGCCAGCAGCGCAGACAGGGGGACTGAAGCTTTCTTT,CASSADRGTEAFF
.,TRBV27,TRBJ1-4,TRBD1,TGTGCCAGCAGCGGATACGGGACAGGGATCGAAAAACTGTTTTTT,CASSGYGTGIEKLFF
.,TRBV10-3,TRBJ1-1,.,TGTGCCATCAGTGAAGGCGGGAGGGAGACTGAAGCTTTCTTT,CAISEGGRETEAFF
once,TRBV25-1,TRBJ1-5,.,TGTGCCAGCAGTGAAAGGACCAGAGGTCAGCCCCAGCATTTT,CASSERTRGQPQHF
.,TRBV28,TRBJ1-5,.,TGTGCCAGCAGTTCCATTCGGGCGTCAGCCCTCTTTAGGCCCCAGCATTTT,CASSSIRASALFRPQHF
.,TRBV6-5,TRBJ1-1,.,TGTGCCAGCAGTTATCCCCGGCCCGGGGGCACTGAAGCTTTCTTT,CASSYPRPGGTEAFF
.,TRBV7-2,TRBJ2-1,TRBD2,TGTGCCAGCACCTCAATAGCGGGGGGGTTCCTTGAGCAGTTCTTC,CASTSIAGGFLEQFF
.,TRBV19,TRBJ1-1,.,TGTGCCAGTAAGGGCGAGGCGAGGGGCACTGAAGCTTTCTTT,CASKGEARGTEAFF
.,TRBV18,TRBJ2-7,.,TGTGCCAGCTCACCAGAGGGACCCAGTTTGAACGAGCAGTACTTC,CASSPEGPSLNEQYF
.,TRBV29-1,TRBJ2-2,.,TGCAGCGTTGTAGCAAGCGCGAACACCGGGGAGCTGTTTTTT,CSVVASANTGELFF
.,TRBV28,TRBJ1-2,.,TGTGCCAGCAGTTTTGAAAGGGTGGCTAACTATGGCTACACCTTC,CASSFERVANYGYTF
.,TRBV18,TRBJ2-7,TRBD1,TGTGCCAGCTCACTACTGAGGACAGGGGACAGCTCCTACGAGCAGTACTTC,CASSLLRTGDSSYEQYF
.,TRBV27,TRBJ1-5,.,TGTGCCAGCAGTTTATTTGTTCGGACCCCGCAGCCCCAGCATTTT,CASSLFVRTPQPQHF
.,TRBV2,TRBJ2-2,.,TGTGCCAGCAGTGGGGCGGGGCACATCAGCACCGGGGAGCTGTTTTTT,CASSGAGHISTGELFF
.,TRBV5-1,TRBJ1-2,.,TGCGCCAGCAGCTTGGCGGAGGGACATGCTAACTATGGCTACACCTTC,CASSLAEGHANYGYTF
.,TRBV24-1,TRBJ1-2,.,TGTGCCACCAGTGACCCCGGGACACCGACCGGAGTCTATGGCTACACCTTC,CATSDPGTPTGVYGYTF
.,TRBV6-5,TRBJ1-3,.,TGTGCCAGCAGTTCCGCCGGGACAAGTCCTGGAAACACCATATATTTT,CASSSAGTSPGNTIYF
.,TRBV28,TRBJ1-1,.,TGTGCCAGCAGTTTAGTACAAAGCATGAACACTGAAGCTTTCTTT,CASSLVQSMNTEAFF
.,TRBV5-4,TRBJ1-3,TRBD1,TGTGCCAGCAGTCGGGACAGGTACTCTGGAAACACCATATATTTT,CASSRDRYSGNTIYF
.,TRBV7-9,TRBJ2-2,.,TGTGCCAGCAGCTTATTGGGGGTTACCGGGGAGCTGTTTTTT,CASSLLGVTGELFF
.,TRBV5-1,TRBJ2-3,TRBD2,TGCGCCAGCAGAGATAGCGGGGTTAGCACAGATACGCAGTATTTT,CASRDSGVSTDTQYF
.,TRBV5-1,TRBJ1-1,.,TGCGCCAGCAGCTTGGCCGGAGGAGTTCCCACTGAAGCTTTCTTT,CASSLAGGVPTEAFF
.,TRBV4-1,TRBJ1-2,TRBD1,TGCGCCAGCATGCTTGGGACAGGGAATTCGTTCGGAGGCTACACCTTC,CASMLGTGNSFGGYTF
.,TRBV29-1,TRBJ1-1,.,TGCAGCGTTGAAGTAGGGAGCAACACTGAAGCTTTCTTT,CSVEVGSNTEAFF
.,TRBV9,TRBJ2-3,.,TGTGCCAGCAGCGTAGAGGTCCATAGGCCCACAGATACGCAGTATTTT,CASSVEVHRPTDTQYF
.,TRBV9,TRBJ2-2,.,TGTGCCAGCAGCGTAGGGGCCCGGGGGCGCACCGGGGAGCTGTTTTTT,CASSVGARGRTGELFF
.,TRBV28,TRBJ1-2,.,TGTGCCAGCAGTCCGACGAACTATGGCTACACCTTC,CASSPTNYGYTF
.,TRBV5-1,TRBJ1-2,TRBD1,TGCGCCAGCAGCTTGGGGGGACAGTTTCAAGATGGCTACACCTTC,CASSLGGQFQDGYTF
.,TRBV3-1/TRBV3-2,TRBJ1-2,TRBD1,TGTGCCAGCAGCCAATACCAGGGGGCAAGCTATGGCTACACCTTC,CASSQYQGASYGYTF
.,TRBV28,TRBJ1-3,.,TGTGCCAGCAGTTTAACCAGGCCCTCCGGAGGAAACACCATATATTTT,CASSLTRPSGGNTIYF
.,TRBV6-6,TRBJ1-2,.,TGTGCCAGCACCCTAATCGGCCCCGGCTACACCTTC,CASTLIGPGYTF
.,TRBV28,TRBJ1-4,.,TGTGCCAGCAGGCGCACAGGTGCTAATGAAAAACTGTTTTTT,CASRRTGANEKLFF
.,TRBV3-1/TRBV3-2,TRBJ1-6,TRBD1,TGTGCCAGCAGCCAAATCGGGACAGGGAGTTCACCCCTCCACTTT,CASSQIGTGSSPLHF
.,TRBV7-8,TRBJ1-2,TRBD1,TGTGCCAGCAGCCTTGACAGGGTCGCTCTCACCTTC,CASSLDRVALTF
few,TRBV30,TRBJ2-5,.,TGTGCCTGGGGTTACCAAGAGACCCAGTACTTC,CAWGYQETQYF
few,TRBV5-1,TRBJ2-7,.,TGCGCCAGCAGCCCATCGGGACCGACAACCTACGAGCAGTACTTC,CASSPSGPTTYEQYF
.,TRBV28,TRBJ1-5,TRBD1,TGTGCCAGCAGTTCCGGGACAGGGAGCAATCAGCCCCAGCATTTT,CASSSGTGSNQPQHF
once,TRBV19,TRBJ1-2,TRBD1,TGTGCCAGTAGACAGGACAGGGCTAATTATGGCTACACCTTC,CASRQDRANYGYTF
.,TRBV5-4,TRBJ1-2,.,TGTGCCAGCAGCTTGCCCACAGGGACCTCCTATGGCTACACCTTC,CASSLPTGTSYGYTF
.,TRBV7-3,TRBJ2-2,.,TGTGCCAGCAGCTTACGCGCCTTCACCGGGGAGCTGTTTTTT,CASSLRAFTGELFF
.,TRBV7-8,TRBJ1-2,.,TGTGCCAGCAGCCTTGACAGGCTGGACGGCTACACCTTC,CASSLDRLDGYTF
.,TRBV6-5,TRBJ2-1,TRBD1,TGTGCCAGCAGTTACTCGGGGACAGGGGGACAGTATGAGCAGTTCTTC,CASSYSGTGGQYEQFF
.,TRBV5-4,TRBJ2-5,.,TGTGCCAGCAGCTCCGGGGCCATTCAAGAGACCCAGTACTTC,CASSSGAIQETQYF
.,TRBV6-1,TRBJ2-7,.,TGTGCCAGCAGCGAATTGGGGGGCCTCTTATCCTACGAGCAGTACTTC,CASSELGGLLSYEQYF